One and the same sample provided the 20 T cell receptor beta chains below, sequenced in a study of shared clonotypes between healthy human individuals. Using immunoSEQ multiplex PCR, the repertoire was profiled, and TCRdb retains in-frame clones only, with some absent. The sample has fewer than 600,000 clones; about 74% are singletons. Sequencing was performed on PBMCs. Receptors were obtained from a middle-aged woman in good health. Some clones in this sample may be carry-over from other donors' samples.

V usage is TRBV6-5 and J usage is TRBJ2-7; 7 positions agree with TRBD1. This CDR3 region has 14 residues. Germline lookup yields CDR1 MNHEY and CDR2 SVGAGI. Trimming at V came to 7 bases and at J to 3 bases, leaving 9 bases not matched to a gene. For the CDR3, the DNA is TGTGCCAGCAAAATCCGGCGACAGGGCTACGAGCAGTACTTC. This sequence encodes CASKIRRQGYEQYF.

The V and J genes are TRBV19 and TRBJ2-7; 10 nucleotides align to TRBD1. J was trimmed by 2 bases and V by 6 bases; bases with no gene match: 4. CDR1 is LNHDA and CDR2 is SQIVND in the germline V gene (reference sequence). The CDR3 has 14 amino acids. CDR3 amino acids: CASSAGTGAYEQYF. In DNA, the CDR3 is TGTGCCAGTAGCGCCGGGACAGGGGCCTACGAGCAGTACTTC.

This clone was detected only once. The V call is TRBV11-2, the J call TRBJ2-1; no clear D. The CDR3 sequence is 14 residues long. Trimming left V 0 bases short and J 7 bases short, with 10 bases between. Germline assignment: CDR1 SGHAT and CDR2 FQNNGV. The CDR3 bases are TGTGCCAGCAGCTTAGAGAGGTTCGGGAATGAGCAGTTCTTC. It codes for CASSLERFGNEQFF.

On this clone itself: It is likely a read error: a sequence one base away is far more abundant. This chain links TRBV11-2 with TRBJ2-7; perhaps TRBD1 as D (6 bases). V lost 4 bases and J lost 3, with 16 bases in between. Germline V gene data show CDR1 as SGHAT and CDR2 as FQNNGV. The CDR3 consists of 15 residues. This CDR3 is CASSSWTEGVYEQYF. In DNA, the CDR3 is TGTGCCAGCAGCTCCTGGACAGAGGGTGTCTACGAGCAGTACTTC.

The chain carries TRBV11-2 and TRBJ2-2; 8 bases map to TRBD1. V trimming: 5 bases; J trimming: 5 bases; junction bases outside the gene matches: 4. The CDR3 is 14 amino acids. Germline V gene data show CDR1 as SGHAT and CDR2 as FQNNGV. CDR3 region: CASSRNRGTGELFF. CDR3 bases: TGTGCCAGCAGCCGGAACAGGGGGACCGGGGAGCTGTTTTTT. The whole variable domain, filled in from reference TRBV11-2 and TRBJ2-2, reads EAGVAQSPRYKIIEKRQSVAFWCNPISGHATLYWYQQILGQGPKLLIQFQNNGVVDDSQLPKDRFSAERLKGVDSTLKIQPAKLEDSAVYLCASSRNRGTGELFFGEGSRLTVL.

This clone has just a few counts. J is TRBJ2-1 and V is TRBV5-1; a possible D gene is TRBD2 (6 bases). The CDR3 covers 18 residues. Trimming removed 0 bases at V and 9 bases at J, with 25 bases between. Germline CDR1 and CDR2: SGHRS and YFSETQ. The DNA for the CDR3 is TGCGCCAGCAGCTTGGTTTGGGGACTCGGGTCCTACAATGGTGAGCAGTTCTTC. Encoded protein: CASSLVWGLGSYNGEQFF.

V usage is TRBV7-9 and J usage is TRBJ2-3; no definite D call. The germline CDR1 and CDR2 sequences are SEHNR and FQNEAQ (reference sequence). CDR3 length: 13 amino acids. V was clipped by 3 bases and J by 3 bases, with 7 bases between them. The CDR3 loop reads CASSLMVTDTQYF. The CDR3 DNA reads as TGTGCCAGCAGCTTGATGGTGACAGATACGCAGTATTTT.

The chain couples TRBV2 to TRBJ2-5; 8 bases match TRBD1. Germline V gene data show CDR1 as SNHLY and CDR2 as FYNNEI. Losses at the gene ends were 2 bases for V and 2 bases for J; bases not matched to a gene: 4. The CDR3 covers 15 residues. DNA for the CDR3: TGTGCCAGCAGTGAATGGAACAGGGGGCAAGAGACCCAGTACTTC. Its protein product is CASSEWNRGQETQYF. The whole variable domain, remainder taken from reference TRBV2 and TRBJ2-5, is EPEVTQTPSHQVTQMGQEVILRCVPISNHLYFYWYRQILGQKVEFLVSFYNNEISEKSEIFDDQFSVERPDGSNFTLKIRSTKLEDSAMYFCASSEWNRGQETQYFGPGTRLLVL.

Concerning this clone itself: Since a far larger clone is one base different, this is likely a read error. The genes are TRBV5-1 and TRBJ2-7; 9 nucleotides line up with TRBD2. Near its end, the DNA agrees better with TRBJ2-5, so the J call may be wrong. CDR1 and CDR2 (germline): SGHRS, YFSETQ. CDR3 length: 15 amino acids. In DNA, the CDR3 is TGCGCCAGCAGCTTGAATAGCGGGAGTGCCGAGACCCAGTACTTC. Its translation: CASSLNSGSAETQYF.

The sample holds one count of this clone. The chain carries TRBV7-2 and TRBJ2-3; 8 bases line up with TRBD2. The germline V gene encodes CDR1 SGHTA and CDR2 FQGNSA. J was trimmed by 2 bases and V by 5 bases; bases with no gene match: 6. The CDR3 loop spans 15 amino acids. CDR3 nucleotides: TGTGCCAGCAGCCCGACTAGCGTTGTCACAGATACGCAGTATTTT. Translating gives CASSPTSVVTDTQYF.

Concerning this clone: Given a much more abundant clone one base away, this may be a read error. The gene calls are TRBV10-3 and TRBJ2-3; D is perhaps TRBD1 (5 bases). Germline lookup yields CDR1 ENHRY and CDR2 SYGVKD. The CDR3 runs to 14 residues. V was pared by 10 bases and J by 0 bases, with 14 bases between. CDR3 sequence (DNA): TGTGCCACCAGCCGACAGAAAAGCACAGATACGCAGTATTTT. It specifies CATSRQKSTDTQYF.

The gene calls are TRBV12-5 and TRBJ1-3, with D possibly TRBD1 on 6 matching bases. Trimming removed 4 bases at V and 0 bases at J, with 7 bases between. The CDR3 has 14 amino acids. The germline V gene encodes CDR1 LGHNT and CDR2 FRNRAP. The CDR3 sequence is CASGSGDSGNTIYF. CDR3 DNA: TGTGCTAGTGGTTCAGGGGACTCTGGAAACACCATATATTTT.

For this clone: With a far larger clone one base away, a read error is the likely cause. The CDR3 spells CASSQDRGAKSYEQYF. In DNA form, the CDR3 reads TGCGCCAGCAGCCAAGATCGAGGGGCAAAGTCCTACGAGCAGTACTTC. The chain recombines TRBV4-3 with TRBJ2-7, with D perhaps matching TRBD1 or TRBD2 (5 bases each). The V gene lost 0 bases and the J gene lost 1 base, with 13 bases spanning the gap. Germline CDR1 LGHNA, CDR2 YSLEER. The CDR3 length is 16 residues.

The chain couples TRBV28 to TRBJ2-4, with D perhaps matching TRBD2 (6 bases). V was shortened by 4 bases and J by 8 bases, with 24 bases between the two germline ends. CDR1 and CDR2 (germline): MDHEN, SYDVKM. The CDR3 spans 17 residues. Here the CDR3 reads CASSSVAFGLAFDIQYF. The CDR3, as DNA: TGTGCCAGCAGTTCCGTAGCCTTCGGGCTAGCGTTCGACATTCAGTACTTC.

CDR3 protein: CASSGVNTGTEAFF. CDR3 coding DNA: TGCGCCAGCAGCGGGGTAAATACAGGGACTGAAGCTTTCTTT. This chain joins TRBV5-1 and TRBJ1-1, with D perhaps matching TRBD1 (6 bases). The CDR3 has 14 amino acids. The germline V gene encodes CDR1 SGHRS and CDR2 YFSETQ. The V end was cut by 4 bases, the J end by 5 bases, with 15 bases between.

The V and J genes are TRBV5-1 and TRBJ2-7; 7 nucleotides agree with TRBD2. The length of the CDR3 is 14 residues. Unmatched junction bases numbered 7, after V lost 4 bases and J lost 3 bases. Per germline, CDR1 SGHRS and CDR2 YFSETQ. The CDR3 loop reads CASSQIAGLYEQYF. The CDR3 coding sequence is TGCGCCAGCAGCCAGATAGCGGGCCTCTACGAGCAGTACTTC.

V usage is TRBV5-1 and J usage is TRBJ1-5, with TRBD1 matching 12 bases. J lost 11 bases, V lost 4 bases, and 10 bases had no gene match. From germline, CDR1 is SGHRS and CDR2 YFSETQ. CDR3 length: 15 residues. CDR3 sequence: CASSPGTGGLGAQHF. The CDR3 bases are TGCGCCAGCAGCCCCGGGACAGGGGGCCTTGGGGCCCAGCATTTT.

The chain links TRBV18 to TRBJ2-7, with D unresolved. Germline V gives CDR1 KGHSH, CDR2 LQKENI. The CDR3 is made up of 15 amino acids. The V end was cut by 6 bases, the J end by 0 bases, with 15 bases between. CDR3 DNA sequence: TGTGCCAGCTCTCCCGAGCGTATCGGCTCCTACGAGCAGTACTTC. It is translated as CASSPERIGSYEQYF.

The chain joins TRBV11-2 to TRBJ2-1; tentative D call: TRBD2 (6 bases). V dropped 5 bases and J dropped 1 base, with 15 bases sitting between them. The germline V gene encodes CDR1 SGHAT and CDR2 FQNNGV. CDR3 size: 16 residues. The CDR3 nucleotides read TGTGCCAGCAGCCTCCCCTATAGCGGATCCTACAATGAGCAGTTCTTC. Amino acids: CASSLPYSGSYNEQFF. Full variable domain (remainder filled in from reference TRBV11-2 and TRBJ2-1): EAGVAQSPRYKIIEKRQSVAFWCNPISGHATLYWYQQILGQGPKLLIQFQNNGVVDDSQLPKDRFSAERLKGVDSTLKIQPAKLEDSAVYLCASSLPYSGSYNEQFFGPGTRLTVL.

This chain joins TRBV6-6 and TRBJ2-5; 10 bases are shared with TRBD1. The CDR3 runs 15 residues. V was pared by 5 bases and J by 2 bases, with 5 bases of the junction left unmatched. Germline V gives CDR1 MNHNY, CDR2 SVGAGI (reference sequence). CDR3 sequence (DNA): TGTGCCAGCAGTAGGGGGACAGGGGCGCAAGAGACCCAGTACTTC. This translates into CASSRGTGAQETQYF.